This T cell receptor (beta chain) was identified in a study of cytomegalovirus exposure and HLA in healthy donors. As to this clone: The antigen is undetermined. Other nucleotide sequences from this sample produce the same CDR3.

Study outcomes and limitations: According to an earlier analysis, most TCR beta V segments yielded productive rearrangements about 87% or about 30% of the time. At a 0.05 false discovery rate, a later analysis found 15,000 to 20,000 TCR beta sequences to be associated with HLA alleles. By a later analysis, the bulk of CMV-associated TCR beta chains appeared HLA-restricted. The authors confirmed in vitro that three CMV-associated chains were specific for CMV antigens.

Germline lookup yields CDR1 GTSNPN and CDR2 SVGIG (reference sequence). J lost 4 bases, V lost 3 bases, and 3 bases had no gene match. The CDR3 runs to 13 residues. Vbeta (60) and Jbeta (13) primers were used in the PCR. Generated by immunoSEQ multiplex PCR, the TCRdb table keeps only in-frame clones and is missing some. The sample has approximately 180,000 clones; roughly four fifths are singletons. The source material was PBMCs. This clonotype was obtained from a male donor in good health and CMV-seronegative. The chain uses TRBV30 and TRBJ1-5, with TRBD1 matching 7 bases. CDR3 protein: CAWSTQGNQPQHF. Here the CDR3 DNA reads TGTGCCTGGAGCACACAGGGGAATCAGCCCCAGCATTTT.